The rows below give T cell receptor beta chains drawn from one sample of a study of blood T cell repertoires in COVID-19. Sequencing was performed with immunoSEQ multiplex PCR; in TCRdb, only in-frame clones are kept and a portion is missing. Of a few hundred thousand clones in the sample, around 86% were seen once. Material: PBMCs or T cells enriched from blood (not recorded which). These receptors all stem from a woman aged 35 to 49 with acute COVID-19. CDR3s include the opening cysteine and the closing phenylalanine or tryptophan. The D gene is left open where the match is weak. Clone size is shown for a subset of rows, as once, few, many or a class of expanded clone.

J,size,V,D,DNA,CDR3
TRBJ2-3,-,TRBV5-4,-,TGTGCCAGCAGCCTAGAGGGTACAGATACGCAGTATTTT,CASSLEGTDTQYF
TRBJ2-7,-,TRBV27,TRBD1,TGTGCCAGCAGGACGTTGGGACAGGGAAACTACGAGCAGTACTTC,CASRTLGQGNYEQYF
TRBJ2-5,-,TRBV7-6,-,TGTGCCAGCAGCCTGGGAGCCCTAGCGCTGGGGGAGACCCAGTACTTC,CASSLGALALGETQYF
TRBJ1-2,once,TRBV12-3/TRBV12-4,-,TGTGCCAGCAGTTTCGGGGGGGGCTACACCTTC,CASSFGGGYTF
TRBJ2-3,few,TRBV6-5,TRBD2,TGTGCCAGCAGCAATAGCGGGTTTTTCACAGATACGCAGTATTTT,CASSNSGFFTDTQYF
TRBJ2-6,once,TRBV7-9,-,TGTGCCAGCAGCTCTAATTCTGGGGCCAACGTCCTGACTTTC,CASSSNSGANVLTF
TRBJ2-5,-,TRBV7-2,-,TGTGCCAGCAGACTTTCGACTCAAGAGACCCAGTACTTC,CASRLSTQETQYF
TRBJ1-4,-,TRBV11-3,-,TGTGCCAGCAGACAATATTCGCGGCAAACTAATGAAAAACTGTTTTTT,CASRQYSRQTNEKLFF
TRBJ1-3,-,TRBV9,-,TGTGCCAGCAGCGTAGAGCGGGGGACTGGAAACACCATATATTTT,CASSVERGTGNTIYF
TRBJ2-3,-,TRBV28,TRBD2,TGTGCCACCCGGATCATAGCGGGAGACACAGATACGCAGTATTTT,CATRIIAGDTDTQYF
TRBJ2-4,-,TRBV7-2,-,TGTGCCAGCAGCTTATATTCGCAGGCGCTTAAAAACATTCAGTACTTC,CASSLYSQALKNIQYF
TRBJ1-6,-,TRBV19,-,TGTGCCAGTTCCCGGCGGGGGAGCTCCTATAATTCACCCCTCCACTTT,CASSRRGSSYNSPLHF
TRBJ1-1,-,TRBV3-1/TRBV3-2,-,TGTGCCAGCAGCTATTTACAGGTGAACACTGAAGCTTTCTTT,CASSYLQVNTEAFF
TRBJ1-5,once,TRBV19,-,TGTGCCAGTAGTATAGCTCTCAGGGCCGGCAGGCAGCCCCAGCATTTT,CASSIALRAGRQPQHF
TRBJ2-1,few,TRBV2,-,TGTGCCAGCTCTTCGAGCTCCTACAATGAGCAGTTCTTC,CASSSSSYNEQFF
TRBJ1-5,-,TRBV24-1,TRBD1,TGTGCCACCAGTGATCCGGACAGGGACAATCAGCCCCAGCATTTT,CATSDPDRDNQPQHF
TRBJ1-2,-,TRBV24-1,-,TGTGCCACCAGTGCCGCGGAAAACTATGGCTACACCTTC,CATSAAENYGYTF
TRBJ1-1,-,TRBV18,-,TGTGCCAGCTCACCGTCGCTCCCAAATTCCCCGGACACTGAAGCTTTCTTT,CASSPSLPNSPDTEAFF
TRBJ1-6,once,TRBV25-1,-,TGTGCCAGCAGACAGTATAATTCACCCCTCCACTTT,CASRQYNSPLHF
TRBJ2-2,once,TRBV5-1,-,TGCGCCAGCAGCCTTGGATTCTCTAGTACCGGCACCGGGGAGCTGTTTTTT,CASSLGFSSTGTGELFF
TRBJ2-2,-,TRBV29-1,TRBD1,TGCAGCGTCGACAGGGGGGCCACCGGGGAGCTGTTTTTT,CSVDRGATGELFF
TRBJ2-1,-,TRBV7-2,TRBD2,TGTGCCAGCAGCTTAGTTGTCACTACTAGCGGGACGGGTCTAAGGGAGCAGTTCTTC,CASSLVVTTSGTGLREQFF
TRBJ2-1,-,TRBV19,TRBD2,TGTGCCAGTAGTATCTCTGCGGGGGATTACAATGAGCAGTTCTTC,CASSISAGDYNEQFF
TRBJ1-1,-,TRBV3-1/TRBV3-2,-,TGTGCCAGCAGCCAAGCCGGTAGAGAAGCTTTCTTT,CASSQAGREAFF
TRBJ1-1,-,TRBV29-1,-,TGCAGCGTTGATTGGGGCCCGGGCACTGAAGCTTTCTTT,CSVDWGPGTEAFF
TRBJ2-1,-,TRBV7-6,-,TGTGCCAGCAGACCAGGGCTGGGCAATGAGCAGTTCTTC,CASRPGLGNEQFF
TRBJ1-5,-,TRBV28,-,TGTGCCAGCAGTTTTAACGGTAATCAGCCCCAGCATTTT,CASSFNGNQPQHF
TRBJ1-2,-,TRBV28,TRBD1,TGTGCCAGCAGTGCTCGGACAGGGAGCGGCTACACCTTC,CASSARTGSGYTF
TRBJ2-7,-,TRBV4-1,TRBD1,TGCGCCAGCAGCCAAGTTCCGGACAGGGCCTACGAGCAGTACTTC,CASSQVPDRAYEQYF
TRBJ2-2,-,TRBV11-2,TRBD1,TGTGCCAGCAGCATCCTCAGGGGGCAAGTCGGGGAGCTGTTTTTT,CASSILRGQVGELFF
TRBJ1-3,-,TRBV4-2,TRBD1,TGTGCCAGCAGCCAAGAGAGACAGGGTAACATAGCTGGAAACACCATATATTTT,CASSQERQGNIAGNTIYF
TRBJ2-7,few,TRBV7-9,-,TGTGCCAGCAGCTTAGGGCAGGGGAAAGACTACGAGCAGTACTTC,CASSLGQGKDYEQYF
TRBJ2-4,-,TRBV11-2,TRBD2,TGTGCCAGCAGCTTGGCGCCGCTAGCGGGAGGGCCCCTAGGGTACATTCAGTACTTC,CASSLAPLAGGPLGYIQYF
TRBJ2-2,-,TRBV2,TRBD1,TGTGCCAGCTCGGACAGGGGACAAGTTACCGGGGAGCTGTTTTTT,CASSDRGQVTGELFF
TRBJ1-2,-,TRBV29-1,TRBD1,TGCAGCGTTGTAGGGGGCACCTATGGCTACACCTTC,CSVVGGTYGYTF
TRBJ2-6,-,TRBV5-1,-,TGCGCCAGCAGCCCGGAGGGGTTATCTGGGGCCAACGTCCTGACTTTC,CASSPEGLSGANVLTF
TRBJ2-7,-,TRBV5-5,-,TGTGCCAGCAGCACCCAGGGGGGAACTGCCTACGAGCAGTACTTC,CASSTQGGTAYEQYF
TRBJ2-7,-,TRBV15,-,TGTGCCACCAGCAGAGGAGGGTCGGGACTCTATTTC,CATSRGGSGLYF
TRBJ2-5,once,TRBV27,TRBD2,TGTGCCAGCAGGTTAGCGGGAGGGGCCCAAGAGACCCAGTACTTC,CASRLAGGAQETQYF
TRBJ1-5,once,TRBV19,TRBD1,TGTGCCAGTAAAACAGGGGGCGTCGGGCCCCAGCATTTT,CASKTGGVGPQHF
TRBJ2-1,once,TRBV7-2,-,TGTGCCAGCAGCCCCCAGGGTCTGGCATCCTACAATGAGCAGTTCTTC,CASSPQGLASYNEQFF
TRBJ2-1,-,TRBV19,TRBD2,TGTGCCAGTAGTATCGGGACTAGCGGGGCCTATTGGCAGTTCTTC,CASSIGTSGAYWQFF
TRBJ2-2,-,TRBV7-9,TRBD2,TGTGCCAGCAGCCCGAGGGGACTAGCGAACACCGGGGAGCTGTTTTTT,CASSPRGLANTGELFF
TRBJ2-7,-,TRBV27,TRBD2,TGTGCCAGCAGTTTGAGCCTAGCGGGATCCTACGAGCAGTACTTC,CASSLSLAGSYEQYF
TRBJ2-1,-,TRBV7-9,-,TGTGCCAGCAGCTTAGGGGACACCGTCTCCAATGAGCAGTTCTTC,CASSLGDTVSNEQFF
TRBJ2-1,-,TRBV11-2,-,TGTGCCAGCAGCTTAGTCAGTGGCTCCTACAATGAGCAGTTCTTC,CASSLVSGSYNEQFF
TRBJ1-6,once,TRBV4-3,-,TGCGCCAGCAGCCCCTCGCGACAGAGTAATTCACCCCTCCACTTT,CASSPSRQSNSPLHF
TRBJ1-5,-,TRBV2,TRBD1,TGTGCCAGCTCGGGACAGGGGAGGAATCAGCCCCAGCATTTT,CASSGQGRNQPQHF
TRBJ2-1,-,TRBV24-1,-,TGTGCCACCAGTGACCGAATTACTACCTACAATGAGCAGTTCTTC,CATSDRITTYNEQFF
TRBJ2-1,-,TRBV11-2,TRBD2,TGTGCCAGCAGCTTAGACGGGAGGGCCTATAATGAGCAGTTCTTC,CASSLDGRAYNEQFF
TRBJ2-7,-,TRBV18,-,TGTGCCAGCTCTCAGGTACAGGGTAACGAGCAGTACTTC,CASSQVQGNEQYF
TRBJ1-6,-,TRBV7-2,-,TGTGCCAGCAGCTTAGGCCAGGGTGGAAATTCACCCCTCCACTTT,CASSLGQGGNSPLHF
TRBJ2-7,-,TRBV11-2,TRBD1,TGTGCCAGCAGCTTACAGGGGGTGGGGGCCTACGAGCAGTACTTC,CASSLQGVGAYEQYF
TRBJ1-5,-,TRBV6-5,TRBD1,TGTGCCAGCAGCGCCGGACAGGGTAGTCAGCCCCAGCATTTT,CASSAGQGSQPQHF
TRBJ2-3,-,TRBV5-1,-,TGCGCCAGCAGGTCATACTACAGCACAGATACGCAGTATTTT,CASRSYYSTDTQYF
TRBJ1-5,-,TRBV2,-,TGTGCCAGCACCACAAATTGGGCCCCCAATCAGCCCCAGCATTTT,CASTTNWAPNQPQHF
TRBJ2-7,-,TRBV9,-,TGTGCCAGCAGCGTCGGACCAGGAGGGGAACACGAGCAGTACTTC,CASSVGPGGEHEQYF
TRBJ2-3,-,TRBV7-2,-,TGTGCCAGCAGCTTAGTAGCGGTCGGCACAGATACGCAGTATTTT,CASSLVAVGTDTQYF
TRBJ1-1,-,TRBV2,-,TGTGCCAGCAGTACGCGGCTGGGGAACACTGAAGCTTTCTTT,CASSTRLGNTEAFF
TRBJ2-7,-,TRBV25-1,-,TGTGCCAGCAGTGAACGGGGGTACGAGCAGTACTTC,CASSERGYEQYF